These T cell receptor beta chains were read from a single sample in a study of blood T cells in healthy people across ages. TCRdb reprocessed the 5' RACE reads via MiXCR and lists one record per CDR3 protein. The sample lists some 1,000,000 distinct CDR3 sequences, 20% to 25% occurring once. This same sample was also part of a study on T cells of mothers and their children.

The sequenced sample consisted of blood. The receptors were sampled from a girl aged 2-10 years in good health. The conserved cysteine and the conserved F or W are not part of the CDR3 here. Size values are once, few and many counts, or a class for expanded clones, and some rows have none.

J gene	V gene	clone size	CDR3 protein
TRBJ2-3	TRBV20-1	NA	SARGIAGAGTDTQY
TRBJ1-6	TRBV28	NA	ATLPQGNSPLH
TRBJ1-1	TRBV7-9	few	ASSLSRVGNTEAF
TRBJ2-7	TRBV4-1	NA	ASSQGTSDEQY
TRBJ2-3	TRBV28	few	ASSRGHTQY
TRBJ1-3	TRBV7-6	few	ASSLENGNTIY
TRBJ2-1	TRBV7-3	NA	AAHGTSGKSSYNEQF
TRBJ1-5	TRBV3-1	few	ASSQGLISNQPQH
TRBJ1-1	TRBV4-1	few	ASSQDPTLVGTEAF
TRBJ2-6	TRBV12-3/TRBV12-4	NA	ASTIFRDSANSGANVLT
TRBJ1-1	TRBV6-2/TRBV6-3	many	ASSSGRGTEAF
TRBJ1-2	TRBV5-6	few	ASSPDRVTYGGYT
TRBJ2-7	TRBV19	many	ASSTGWGRYEQY
TRBJ2-3	TRBV7-2	NA	ASSLAKTTDTQY
TRBJ1-1	TRBV9	NA	ASSVLELNTEAF
TRBJ1-2	TRBV29-1	few	SAMEGYT
TRBJ2-3	TRBV5-1	few	ASSSGLKADTQY
TRBJ2-5	TRBV9	NA	ASSHPGQGYQETQY
TRBJ2-5	TRBV6-5	few	ASTPSGGKLETQY
TRBJ2-5	TRBV28	few	ASSSFGTSGDETQY
TRBJ2-1	TRBV12-3/TRBV12-4	few	ASSPPTGAGVWNEQF
TRBJ2-1	TRBV12-3/TRBV12-4	few	ASREVSGVDNEQF
TRBJ2-2	TRBV29-1	NA	SVVAERDSSGELF
TRBJ2-3	TRBV6-2/TRBV6-3	few	ASSASGGYTDTQY
TRBJ2-5	TRBV10-3	few	AISDTSQETQY
TRBJ1-5	TRBV20-1	NA	SARVGTSLNQPQH
TRBJ2-1	TRBV7-8	NA	AVSHPNMGPNEQF
TRBJ2-4	TRBV9	NA	ASSVALGNIQY